This paragraph covers one T cell receptor (beta chain) sequence. Its antigen is not yet known. No much larger clone exists at a distance of one base, and base qualities are not known. This CDR3 is also generated by other DNA sequences in the sample. V is cut by 5 bases and J by 2 bases, and the space between the germline ends is 13 bases. According to the germline V gene, CDR1 reads SNHLY and CDR2 reads FYNNEI. Counted from cysteine to phenylalanine, this CDR3 has 14 amino acids. Kept here is only the CDR3 DNA, which spans 42 bases and is read in frame from base 1. The data were obtained in a study of blood T cell repertoires in COVID-19 (dated by TCRdb to 2020 to 2021). Some background on the complete study: Samples from collaborators originated in the United States, Italy and Spain and spanned both the acute and convalescent phases of COVID-19. The samples were drawn from the first 160 participants of the ongoing ImmuneRACE study and from 1,254 subjects provided by 6 global collaborators. Subjects who had been exposed to COVID-19, were actively infected with it, or had recovered from it provided the deeply sampled blood TCRbeta repertoires that made up the dataset. The repertoires were made available in a free public database intended to serve as a resource for research on the immune response to SARS-CoV-2. The material from the prospective study consisted of cDNA or gDNA derived from T cells, B-cell-depleted T cells, or PBMCs. A de-identified subject ID, COVID-19 status, age in years and sex were almost always included in the sample metadata. HLA class I and class II types, where available, came from metadata supplied by the sample provider rather than from assay-based typing. Results and caveats for the whole study, not just this receptor: The amount of clinical and demographic metadata varied by source and participant and was provided uncurated.

The immunoSEQ Assay, a bias-controlled multiplex PCR, was used to amplify TCRbeta CDR3 regions from genomic DNA. Concerning the study's data processing: The number of nucleated cells in each sample was estimated from the amplification of reference gene primers within the assay. To quantify the absolute abundance of each unique TCRbeta CDR3 rearrangement, sequence reads were collapsed and filtered. For each sample, productive Simpson clonality was calculated as the square root of Simpson's diversity index across productive rearrangements. The immuneACCESS repertoire file appears here via TCRdb, limited to in-frame rearrangements. These files lack a portion of the clones; in checked studies, under half of the deficit traces to unresolved V genes, and the cause of the others is not known. V, J and clone size reflect that table, while D and trimming were determined from the DNA. The sample data list a few hundred thousand clones, and 70% to 90% of these were observed just once. 3% to 3.5% of the sample is taken by the ten largest.

Whole blood was collected in K2EDTA tubes by collaborating institutions according to the institutions' own protocols. For TCRbeta analysis, collaborators shipped samples in one of three forms: frozen whole blood, isolated PBMCs, or DNA extracted from either of those sample types. Source material: peripheral blood. The sequence derives from a young man with active or convalescent COVID-19. The chain links TRBV2 with TRBJ2-7; the D gene is possibly TRBD2, with 6 bases matching. CDR3 sequence: CASSFGSGPYEQYF. Here is the DNA: TGTGCCAGCAGTTTCGGGAGTGGTCCCTACGAGCAGTACTTC.